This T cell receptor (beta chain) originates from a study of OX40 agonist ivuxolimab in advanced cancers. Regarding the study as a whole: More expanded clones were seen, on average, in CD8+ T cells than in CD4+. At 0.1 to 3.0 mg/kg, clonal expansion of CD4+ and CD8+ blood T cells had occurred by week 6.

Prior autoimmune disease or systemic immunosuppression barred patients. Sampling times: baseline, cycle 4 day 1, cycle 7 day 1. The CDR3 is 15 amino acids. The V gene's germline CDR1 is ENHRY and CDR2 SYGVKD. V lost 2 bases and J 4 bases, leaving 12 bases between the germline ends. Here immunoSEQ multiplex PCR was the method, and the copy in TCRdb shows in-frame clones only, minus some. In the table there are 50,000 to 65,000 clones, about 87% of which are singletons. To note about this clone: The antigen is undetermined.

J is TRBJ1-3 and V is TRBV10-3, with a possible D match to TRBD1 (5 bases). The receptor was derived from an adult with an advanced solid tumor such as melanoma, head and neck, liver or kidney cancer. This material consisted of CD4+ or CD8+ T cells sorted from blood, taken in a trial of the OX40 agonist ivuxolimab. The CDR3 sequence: CAISEGRVVGNTIYF. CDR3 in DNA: TGTGCCATCAGTGAGGGCAGGGTCGTCGGAAACACCATATATTTT.